Included here is one T cell receptor beta chain sequence, with context. The V gene's germline CDR1 is LNHDA and CDR2 SQIVND (reference sequence). Trimming left V 0 bases short and J 2 bases short, with 8 bases between. The length of the CDR3 is 14 residues. The data were taken from a study of control samples from healthy donors and cancer patients. Measured with immunoSEQ multiplex PCR; TCRdb has only the in-frame clones, and not every one. The sample yields roughly 130,000 clones, approximately 90% seen once. Sequencing was performed on blood. This sequence originates from a young man in good health. The chain couples TRBV19 to TRBJ2-7; D possibly uses TRBD1 or TRBD2 (6 bases each). CDR3 sequence: CASSIEGGTYEQYF. In DNA, the CDR3 is TGTGCCAGTAGTATAGAGGGGGGCACCTACGAGCAGTACTTC.